This T cell receptor beta chain comes out of a study of human T cells and chemical hapten exposure. The CDR3 loop spans 15 amino acids. Germline V gene data show CDR1 as SGHTA and CDR2 as FQGNSA. Trimming cost V 6 bases and J 3 bases; bases outside gene matches: 5. In this sample, this clonotype turned up a few times. Time point: patch test 2, 6 weeks after DPC sensitization. Regarding treatment: therapeutic diphenylcyclopropenone sensitization with weekly scalp DPC. TCRdb fed the RACE reads into MiXCR, producing one record per CDR3 protein. This sample has 35,000 to 45,000 distinct CDR3 sequences, with 8% to 9.5% found just once.

The sample was whole blood, taken in connection with sensitization to the hapten diphenylcyclopropenone (DPC). The TCR comes from a woman between 35 and 50 years old with alopecia areata. Some clones in this sample may be carry-over from other donors' samples. The rearrangement uses TRBV7-2 and TRBJ1-5; the match to TRBD1 covers 10 bases. CDR3 nucleotide sequence: TGTGCCAGCAGGGCGGGACAGGGGCACAATCAGCCCCAGCATTTT. Its translation: CASRAGQGHNQPQHF. Using reference TRBV7-2 and TRBJ1-5 for the parts outside the CDR3, the full variable domain is GAGVSQSPSNKVTEKGKDVELRCDPISGHTALYWYRQSLGQGLEFLIYFQGNSAPDKSGLPSDRFSAERTGGSVSTLTIQRTQQEDSAVYLCASRAGQGHNQPQHFGDGTRLSIL.